This is a list of T cell receptor beta chains from one sample in a study of shared clonotypes between healthy human individuals. Some clones are missing from TCRdb's copy, which holds only in-frame ones; the method was immunoSEQ multiplex PCR. The data hold 2 million to 2.5 million clones, with 85% to 95% observed a single time. What was sequenced was naive CD8+ T cells from PBMCs. These TCRs come from a man younger than 35 in good health. Some clones in this sample may be carry-over from other donors' samples. The CDR3 runs from the conserved cysteine through the conserved F or W. A D gene is named only where the DNA matches it firmly. Part of the rows lack a size; the others show once, few, many or a class for expanded clones.

v_call: TRBV5-8
clone_size: .
j_call: TRBJ2-3
cdr3_length: 15
d_call: TRBD2
cdr3_nt: TGTGCCAGCAGCGTACTAGCGGGAGTGGCAGATACGCAGTATTTT
cdr3_aa: CASSVLAGVADTQYF

v_call: TRBV5-4
clone_size: .
j_call: TRBJ2-1
cdr3_length: 14
d_call: .
cdr3_nt: TGTGCCAGCAGCCCGGACCGCGCCTACAATGAGCAGTTCTTC
cdr3_aa: CASSPDRAYNEQFF

v_call: TRBV9
clone_size: .
j_call: TRBJ2-5
cdr3_length: 14
d_call: TRBD1
cdr3_nt: TGTGCCAGCAGCCCTAGGACAGGGCAAGAGACCCAGTACTTC
cdr3_aa: CASSPRTGQETQYF

v_call: TRBV6-1
clone_size: .
j_call: TRBJ2-7
cdr3_length: 11
d_call: .
cdr3_nt: TGTGCCAGCAGGATAGCTTACGAGCAGTACTTC
cdr3_aa: CASRIAYEQYF

v_call: TRBV19
clone_size: .
j_call: TRBJ1-5
cdr3_length: 13
d_call: .
cdr3_nt: TGTGCCAGTAGTCCGGGGGGACTTCAGCCCCAGCATTTT
cdr3_aa: CASSPGGLQPQHF

v_call: TRBV28
clone_size: .
j_call: TRBJ1-3
cdr3_length: 17
d_call: .
cdr3_nt: TGTGCCAGCAGTCCCCAACTCCGGGACTTCGACGGAAACACCATATATTTT
cdr3_aa: CASSPQLRDFDGNTIYF

v_call: TRBV28
clone_size: once
j_call: TRBJ2-1
cdr3_length: 14
d_call: .
cdr3_nt: TGTGCCAGCAGTCCCCCGGGGAGGGGGTATGAGCAGTTCTTC
cdr3_aa: CASSPPGRGYEQFF

v_call: TRBV28
clone_size: .
j_call: TRBJ1-1
cdr3_length: 11
d_call: .
cdr3_nt: TGTGCCAGCAGTCTGGACACTGAAGCTTTCTTT
cdr3_aa: CASSLDTEAFF

v_call: TRBV25-1
clone_size: .
j_call: TRBJ2-7
cdr3_length: 13
d_call: TRBD1
cdr3_nt: TGTGCCAGCAGTCGGGACAGGGTGAGCGAGCAGTACTTC
cdr3_aa: CASSRDRVSEQYF

v_call: TRBV9
clone_size: .
j_call: TRBJ2-7
cdr3_length: 14
d_call: .
cdr3_nt: TGTGCCAGCAGCGTAGTGGACACAGCCTACGAGCAGTACTTC
cdr3_aa: CASSVVDTAYEQYF

v_call: TRBV6-1
clone_size: .
j_call: TRBJ2-5
cdr3_length: 15
d_call: .
cdr3_nt: TGTGCCAGCAGTGAAGCCGGTTGGAGGGTAGAGACCCAGTACTTC
cdr3_aa: CASSEAGWRVETQYF

v_call: TRBV11-2
clone_size: .
j_call: TRBJ2-5
cdr3_length: 17
d_call: TRBD2
cdr3_nt: TGTGCCAGCAGCTTATTTCCGACTAGCGGGAGCCAAGAGACCCAGTACTTC
cdr3_aa: CASSLFPTSGSQETQYF

v_call: TRBV10-2
clone_size: .
j_call: TRBJ2-2
cdr3_length: 14
d_call: .
cdr3_nt: TGCGCCAGCAGTGAAAGCGGTAGAACCGGGGAGCTGTTTTTT
cdr3_aa: CASSESGRTGELFF

v_call: TRBV14
clone_size: once
j_call: TRBJ2-1
cdr3_length: 17
d_call: .
cdr3_nt: TGTGCCAGCAGCCAAGGGAGGGAAGGTATTAATTACAATGAGCAGTTCTTC
cdr3_aa: CASSQGREGINYNEQFF

v_call: TRBV29-1
clone_size: few
j_call: TRBJ1-5
cdr3_length: 13
d_call: TRBD1
cdr3_nt: TGCAGCGTGTCAGGGGGCCGGGGTCAGCCCCAGCATTTT
cdr3_aa: CSVSGGRGQPQHF

v_call: TRBV29-1
clone_size: .
j_call: TRBJ2-2
cdr3_length: 13
d_call: .
cdr3_nt: TGCAGCGTTCTATACGGGGACACCGGGGAGCTGTTTTTT
cdr3_aa: CSVLYGDTGELFF

v_call: TRBV19
clone_size: .
j_call: TRBJ2-6
cdr3_length: 14
d_call: .
cdr3_nt: TGTGCCTTCCCTCAGGGGACTGGGGCCAACGTCCTGACTTTC
cdr3_aa: CAFPQGTGANVLTF

v_call: TRBV5-1
clone_size: .
j_call: TRBJ2-7
cdr3_length: 15
d_call: .
cdr3_nt: TGCGCCAGCAGTCTCCGCGTGGGTATTAACTACGAGCAGTACTTC
cdr3_aa: CASSLRVGINYEQYF

v_call: TRBV28
clone_size: .
j_call: TRBJ2-1
cdr3_length: 11
d_call: .
cdr3_nt: TGTGCCACCAAGACGAGTCCAGAGCAGTTCTTC
cdr3_aa: CATKTSPEQFF

v_call: TRBV28
clone_size: .
j_call: TRBJ2-7
cdr3_length: 17
d_call: .
cdr3_nt: TGTGCCAGCAGCTCCCCCCGACTGTCCCTAAAATCCTACGAGCAGTACTTC
cdr3_aa: CASSSPRLSLKSYEQYF

v_call: TRBV29-1
clone_size: few
j_call: TRBJ1-1
cdr3_length: 14
d_call: TRBD1
cdr3_nt: TGCAGCGTGATAGACAGGGCGGGAAACACTGAAGCTTTCTTT
cdr3_aa: CSVIDRAGNTEAFF

v_call: TRBV28
clone_size: .
j_call: TRBJ1-1
cdr3_length: 14
d_call: .
cdr3_nt: TGTGCCAGCAGTTTTGCGTATGGGAGCACTGAAGCTTTCTTT
cdr3_aa: CASSFAYGSTEAFF

v_call: TRBV6-1
clone_size: .
j_call: TRBJ1-2
cdr3_length: 14
d_call: TRBD1
cdr3_nt: TGTGCCAGCAGTGAGGACAGGCGGGACTATGGCTACACCTTC
cdr3_aa: CASSEDRRDYGYTF

v_call: TRBV9
clone_size: .
j_call: TRBJ2-3
cdr3_length: 15
d_call: TRBD2
cdr3_nt: TGTGCCAGCAGCGTCAGCGGGAGGGTCACAGATACGCAGTATTTT
cdr3_aa: CASSVSGRVTDTQYF

v_call: TRBV7-8
clone_size: .
j_call: TRBJ1-2
cdr3_length: 13
d_call: TRBD1
cdr3_nt: TGTGCCAGCAGCGTTTTCAGGGGGAGAGGCTACACCTTC
cdr3_aa: CASSVFRGRGYTF

v_call: TRBV7-9
clone_size: .
j_call: TRBJ1-2
cdr3_length: 16
d_call: .
cdr3_nt: TGTGCCAGCAGCTTCACCGGGGGGCTCGGGAGTGTGAGCTACACCTTC
cdr3_aa: CASSFTGGLGSVSYTF

v_call: TRBV4-3
clone_size: .
j_call: TRBJ2-7
cdr3_length: 18
d_call: .
cdr3_nt: TGCGCCAGCAGCCAAACAAACCAGTTAGTAAAAAGCTCCTACGAGCAGTACTTC
cdr3_aa: CASSQTNQLVKSSYEQYF

v_call: TRBV4-1
clone_size: .
j_call: TRBJ2-3
cdr3_length: 14
d_call: .
cdr3_nt: TGCGCCAGCAGCCTACACACACGGACAGATACGCAGTATTTT
cdr3_aa: CASSLHTRTDTQYF